This entry lists 11 T cell receptor beta chains sequenced from one sample in a study of T cells after yellow fever vaccination. TCRdb fed the 5' RACE reads into MiXCR, producing one record per CDR3 protein. The sample consists of 250,000 to 400,000 distinct CDR3 sequences, roughly 4.3% of them appearing once. The specimen comprised PBMCs, sampled 5 days after the yellow fever booster vaccination. The receptors derive from a man younger than 35 who received the YFV17D yellow fever vaccine.

This clonotype has a handful of counts. The genes are TRBV7-9 and TRBJ1-5, with TRBD1 as a possible D gene (5 bases). Between the trimmed V and J ends, which lost 4 bases and 7 bases, there was a span of 14 bases. The CDR3 runs 14 residues. CDR1 SEHNR and CDR2 FQNEAQ come from the germline V gene (reference sequence). Written as DNA, the CDR3 is TGTGCCAGCAGCTCGGGACCGGGGGAACAGCCCCAGCATTTT. Encoded protein: CASSSGPGEQPQHF.

J is TRBJ1-1 and V is TRBV28; possibly TRBD1 for D (5 bases). The CDR3 has 11 amino acids. Trimming took off 4 bases at V and 11 bases at J, with 11 bases between the two ends. Germline lookup yields CDR1 MDHEN and CDR2 SYDVKM. The CDR3 reads CASSSRWGAFF. The DNA of the CDR3 is TGTGCCAGCAGTTCCCGGTGGGGGGCTTTCTTT.

This clonotype was detected ten times or more. This chain joins TRBV2 and TRBJ2-5, with 14 bases lining up with TRBD2. Germline lookup yields CDR1 SNHLY and CDR2 FYNNEI. The CDR3 is 13 residues long. V gave up 11 bases and J gave up 7 bases; unmatched junction bases: 6. CDR3 region: CAGGLAGGGTQYF. The CDR3 bases are TGTGCCGGTGGACTAGCGGGGGGAGGGACCCAGTACTTC.

In its sample, this clonotype was seen many times. This rearrangement joins TRBV5-1 to TRBJ1-1; 10 bases match TRBD1. Losses at the gene ends were 5 bases for V and 3 bases for J; bases not matched to a gene: 4. CDR1 SGHRS and CDR2 YFSETQ come from the germline V gene. This CDR3 region has 14 residues. The CDR3 region is CASSFGQGDTEAFF. In DNA form, the CDR3 reads TGCGCCAGCAGTTTCGGACAGGGGGACACTGAAGCTTTCTTT.

This clonotype was counted between two and nine times. V usage is TRBV12-3 or TRBV12-4 and J usage is TRBJ2-2; TRBD1 might be the D (6 bases). V was shortened by 5 bases and J by 6 bases, with 13 bases between the two germline ends. The CDR3 contains 14 residues. The CDR3 here is CASSLRGGPGELFF. The CDR3, as DNA: TGTGCCAGCAGTCTGCGAGGGGGTCCCGGGGAGCTGTTTTTT.

This clonotype was seen ten or more times. The chain employs TRBV10-3 and TRBJ1-1; possibly TRBD1 for D (5 bases). V lost 7 bases and J lost 4, with 13 bases in between. Per germline, CDR1 ENHRY and CDR2 SYGVKD. The CDR3 runs to 13 residues. CDR3: CAITATVGTEAFF. DNA of the CDR3: TGTGCCATCACCGCGACAGTAGGCACTGAAGCTTTCTTT.

This rearrangement joins TRBV4-1 to TRBJ2-1; D remains unclear. V was trimmed by 1 base and J by 4 bases, leaving 5 bases between them. Germline V gives CDR1 MGHRA, CDR2 YSYEKL. This CDR3 is built from 13 residues. This chain's CDR3 is CASSQAIYNEQFF. The DNA for the CDR3 is TGCGCCAGCAGCCAAGCTATTTACAATGAGCAGTTCTTC.

For this clonotype: Germline and junction disagree at one end, which may indicate a read error. This chain uses TRBV18 with TRBJ1-6; D perhaps matches TRBD1 (6 bases). CDR1 and CDR2 from the germline V gene are KGHSH and LQKENI. CDR3 length equals 14 residues. The CDR3 reads CASSRGSAESLLHF. The CDR3 nucleotides are TGTGCCAGCTCAAGGGGGAGCGCCGAATCACTCCTCCACTTT.

This clonotype was detected only a few times. This chain uses TRBV20-1 with TRBJ2-7; D is perhaps TRBD2 (6 bases). CDR1 is DFQATT and CDR2 is SNEGSKA in the germline V gene (reference sequence). Trimming removed 0 bases at V and 7 bases at J, with 16 bases between. The CDR3 is 14 residues long. The CDR3 spells CSAREGAGKDEQYF. CDR3 DNA sequence: TGCAGTGCTAGAGAGGGCGCGGGGAAGGATGAGCAGTACTTC.

This clonotype was observed many times. The gene calls are TRBV5-1 and TRBJ2-3; no reliable D call. This CDR3 has 15 residues. The germline V gene encodes CDR1 SGHRS and CDR2 YFSETQ. The V end lost 0 bases, the J end lost 4 bases, and 12 bases lay between the germline ends. The CDR3 is CASSLEGSGADTQYF. DNA of the CDR3: TGCGCCAGCAGCTTGGAAGGTAGTGGGGCAGATACGCAGTATTTT. Based on the CDR3 plus reference TRBV5-1 and TRBJ2-3, the full variable domain is KAGVTQTPRYLIKTRGQQVTLSCSPISGHRSVSWYQQTPGQGLQFLFEYFSETQRNKGNFPGRFSGRQFSNSRSEMNVSTLELGDSALYLCASSLEGSGADTQYFGPGTRLTVL.

This clonotype was observed many times. V usage is TRBV5-1 and J usage is TRBJ2-1; no clear D gene. The CDR3 sequence is 15 residues long. Deletions cut 0 bases from V and 7 bases from J, with 14 bases between. Germline CDR1 reads SGHRS; CDR2 reads YFSETQ. The chain's CDR3 is CASSLAGRMENEQFF. The CDR3 nucleotides are TGCGCCAGCAGCTTGGCCGGGCGGATGGAGAATGAGCAGTTCTTC.